This TCR beta chain was sequenced during a study of control samples from healthy donors and cancer patients. Generated by immunoSEQ multiplex PCR, the TCRdb table keeps only in-frame clones and is missing some. The table includes approximately 90,000 clones, 85% to 90% detected once. CDR3 length: 16 amino acids. CDR1 is PRHDT and CDR2 is FYEKMQ in the germline V gene (reference sequence). The J segment lost 2 bases and the V segment lost 2 bases, leaving 6 bases of the junction unmatched. This rearrangement joins TRBV13 to TRBJ1-3; TRBD1 matches at 7 bases. Sequenced input: blood. The TCR comes from a woman in her 40s in good health. CDR3 in amino acids: CASSLREGAAGNTIYF. The CDR3 DNA reads as TGTGCCAGCAGCTTAAGGGAGGGGGCGGCTGGAAACACCATATATTTT.